This entry features one T cell receptor beta chain sequence. No antigen is known for it. No base-level quality is on record; no much larger clone is a single base apart. The CDR3 runs 14 residues from the cysteine to the phenylalanine. The CDR3 DNA has 42 bases and is translated from base 1. CDR1 and CDR2 (MNHEY, SMNVEV) derive from the germline V gene (reference sequence). V and J lose 3 bases and 5 bases, and a span of 11 bases separates them. The sample originates from a study of human T cells and chemical hapten exposure (dated by TCRdb to about 2021). For context, the study as a whole: For sensitization, 2% DPC in acetone was applied to a 2 cm by 2 cm area of upper inner arm skin. Patch testing was performed on the upper back with Finn chambers containing 0.01% DPC, and the patch tests were scored after 6 days according to International Contact Dermatitis Research Group standards. The libraries were sequenced as a pool, and the TCR yield per sample differed mostly because of small variations in library volumes within the pool. The patient cohort, mostly female, included alopecia areata with under or over 50% scalp involvement, alopecia totalis and alopecia universalis. This study followed changes in the peripheral blood TCR repertoire in vivo during primary and secondary sensitization of alopecia patients to the hapten diphenylcyclopropenone (DPC). Around 29 alopecia patients provided blood for TCR sequencing at one to four time points (pre-sensitization, 2, 6 and 24 weeks). Blood samples were taken from patients before sensitization (week 0) and at 2, 6 and about 24 weeks after DPC sensitization. Throughout the study period of approximately 23 weeks, patients also received therapeutic DPC doses to the scalp every week. Here is what the overall study found, with its caveats: All patients had alopecia, a presumed autoimmune disease, so their immune response might differ from that of healthy individuals. DPC sensitization did not change the number of TCRs with a frequency above 1 in 1000, and there was no evidence of changes in global repertoire structure. Significantly more large CDR3 similarity clusters were formed by expanded TCRs than by pre-sensitization or healthy control sets, consistent with antigen-driven responses. A positive correlation was found between the number of PT1 expanded TCRs and patch test score, with significance reached at thresholds 8, 16 and 32 but not 4. Repeated subsampling changed both the strength of the expansion versus patch-test correlation and the threshold at which the correlation became significant.

This specimen's time point label, per the study, means: patch test 3, about 24 weeks after DPC sensitization. The sample's treatment or condition label, decoded: therapeutic diphenylcyclopropenone sensitization with weekly scalp DPC. Blood at each patch-test visit was drawn before the patch test was applied. To be eligible, patients had to be aged 18 to 70, diagnosed with alopecia and judged suitable for DPC therapy, while pregnant patients were excluded. Total RNA was extracted from unfractionated whole blood collected in Tempus Blood RNA tubes. The method was RACE. Sequencing relied on a NextSeq 500. Library preparation attached unique molecular identifiers to individual cDNA molecules for quantitative, reproducible TCR counting. For every blood RNA sample, sequencing covered both the TCR alpha and TCR beta chains. Regarding the original processing steps: A median of about 89,000 TCRs per sample was observed, with a range of roughly 23,224 to 750,000. The Decombinator software suite was used to annotate the V, J and CDR3 of the TCR reads. For the PS versus PT1 abundance plots, all samples were subsampled to the same number of TCRs (28,000). Expanded TCRs were defined as absent before sensitization and observed at least eight times at the 2-week time point. The public sequencing data were trimmed at Q25 with fastp and processed into clonotypes with MiXCR by TCRdb, which kept only in-frame beta chains. Rows merge per CDR3 protein into single entries with the most common DNA and genes. TCRdb's processing, not the authors' own work, is the source of the V and J calls. Recorded for this sample are tens of thousands of distinct CDR3 sequences; more than 9.5% of them occurred a single time. The top ten clones comprise roughly 15% of the sample.

This receptor was identified in a woman aged 35 to 49 with alopecia areata. Some clones in this sample may be carry-over from other donors' samples. The V and J genes are TRBV27 and TRBJ1-5; the D segment could be TRBD1, given 6 matching bases. Sequencing used whole blood, obtained in connection with sensitization to the hapten diphenylcyclopropenone (DPC). The CDR3 protein: CASSFAGGHQPQHF. The DNA reads as follows: TGTGCCAGCAGTTTTGCTGGGGGCCATCAGCCCCAGCATTTT.